This T cell receptor beta chain came from a study of T cell clonotyping in hematopoietic cell transplantation (dated by TCRdb to about 2021). Some background on the complete study: A total of more than 130 blood samples were collected in the study from 35 consecutive transplant recipients and their related donors. Recruitment of patients ran from late 2015 to early 2017, and follow-up continued until late 2020 or until death. Samples from a few patients were obtained at the onset of acute graft-versus-host disease and were compared with samples from patients in whom GVHD never developed. General study outcomes and caveats: After transplant, TCR diversity in recipients dropped, and pathologically expanded clonotypes increased progressively from day 30 to day 180. Just a small fraction of recipient repertoires overlapped with donor repertoires, and more than 95% appeared de novo at the given depth. The sample size was limited and the cells went unsorted, which meant the CD4 and CD8 repertoire contributions could not be told apart. Donor and pretransplant recipient Inverse Simpson Index values predicted broader posttransplant TCR repertoire diversity.

This clone appeared a few times. There is no known antigen for this receptor. Base qualities are not at hand, and no much larger clone is one base apart. The immunoSEQ assay, a bias-controlled multiplex PCR with V- and J-specific primers, was used to amplify TCR beta CDR3 regions from genomic DNA. In a second PCR step, a proprietary barcode and Illumina adapter sequences were attached to the CDR3 amplicons. An Illumina MiSeq instrument was used for sequencing of the CDR3 libraries. The source study handled its data this way. Export and quality control were performed with immunoSEQ Analyzer 3.0, and downstream analyses were performed with R Bioconductor and Immunarch. Only productive rearrangements in the normalized downsampled data set went into calculating the repertoire metrics. Pathologically expanded clonotypes were defined as those larger than 5 templates in the normalized cohort. The Inverse Simpson Index was used to measure repertoire diversity. To capture all clonotypes, CMV-specificity analyses were performed on the non-normalized data set. In its TCRdb copy, this immuneACCESS table keeps in-frame sequences only and misses some clones. Where compared with another copy, unresolved V genes explain less than half of these, and the others have no known cause. The V and J calls and clone size were taken over from that table, and D and trimming were inferred from the DNA. This sample comprises around 10,000 clones, less than 85% of them detected only once. 45% to 55% of the sample is in the top ten clones.

From the cysteine up to the phenylalanine, the CDR3 has a length of 15 residues. Only the CDR3 part of the read is kept: 45 bases, read in frame from the first base. The junction carries 18 bases between V and J, which are trimmed by 6 bases and 4 bases respectively. The germline V gene (reference sequence) yields SEHNR for CDR1 and FQNEAQ for CDR2. What the time point label conveys for this sample: recipient sample taken at acute GVHD onset. Blood samples were obtained from recipients approximately 28 days before transplant and at days 30, 100 and 180 after transplant. Nuclei Lysis Solution was used to extract genomic DNA from fresh or cryopreserved unfractionated peripheral blood mononuclear cells.

This specimen was PBMCs, taken at the time of graft-versus-host disease after allogeneic stem cell transplant. The rearrangement combines TRBV7-9 with TRBJ1-2; the D gene is perhaps TRBD1, on 5 matching bases. The receptor's source is a male patient aged 55 to 70 who had an allogeneic stem cell transplant from an unrelated donor, so the T cells may come from the graft donor. Some clones in this sample may be carry-over from other donors' samples. The CDR3 is CASSYATGAGYGYTF. The base sequence is TGTGCCAGCAGTTACGCTACTGGGGCCGGCTATGGCTACACCTTC.